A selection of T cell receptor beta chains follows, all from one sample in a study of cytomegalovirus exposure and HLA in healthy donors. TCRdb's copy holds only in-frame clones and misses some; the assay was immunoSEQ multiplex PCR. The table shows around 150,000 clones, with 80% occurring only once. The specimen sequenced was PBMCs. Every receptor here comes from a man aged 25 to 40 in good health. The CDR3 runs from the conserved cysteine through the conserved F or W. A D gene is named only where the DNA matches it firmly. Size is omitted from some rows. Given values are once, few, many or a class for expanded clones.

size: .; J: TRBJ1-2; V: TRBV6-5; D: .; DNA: TGTGCCAGCAGTTACGGGGAGGGCCTATTCTATGGCTACACCTTC; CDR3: CASSYGEGLFYGYTF
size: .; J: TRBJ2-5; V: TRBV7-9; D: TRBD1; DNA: TGTGCCAGCAGCCGGGACAGGGTAGAGACCCAGTACTTC; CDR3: CASSRDRVETQYF
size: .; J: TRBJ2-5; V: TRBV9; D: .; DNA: TGTGCCAGCAGCGTAGCTGGGACTTCGACAGAGACCCAGTACTTC; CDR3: CASSVAGTSTETQYF
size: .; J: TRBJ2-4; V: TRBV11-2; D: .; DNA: TGTGCCAGCAGCTTAGGGCAGGGGTTCGGCATTCAGTACTTC; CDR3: CASSLGQGFGIQYF
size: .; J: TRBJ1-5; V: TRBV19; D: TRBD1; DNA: TGTGCCAGTAGTTCCCGGGACAGGAGGACGCTGTATAGCAATCAGCCCCAGCATTTT; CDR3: CASSSRDRRTLYSNQPQHF
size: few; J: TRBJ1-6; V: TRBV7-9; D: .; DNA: TGTGCCAGCAGCTTAGGGACAGAATATTCACCCCTCCACTTT; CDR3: CASSLGTEYSPLHF
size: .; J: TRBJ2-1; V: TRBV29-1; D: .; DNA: TGCAGCGTCGGTCTCGGGCGGGGCAGGTACAATGAGCAGTTCTTC; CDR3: CSVGLGRGRYNEQFF
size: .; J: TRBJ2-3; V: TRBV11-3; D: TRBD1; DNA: TGTGCCAGCAGCTACAGGGGGCTGAGCACAGATACGCAGTATTTT; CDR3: CASSYRGLSTDTQYF
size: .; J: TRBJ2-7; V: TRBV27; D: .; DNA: TGTGCCAGCGCACTAGCTCCAGGCGCCTACGAGCAGTACTTC; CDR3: CASALAPGAYEQYF
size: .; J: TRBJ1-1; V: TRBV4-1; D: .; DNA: TGCGCCAGCAGCCAAGATGGAGGGGACACTGAAGCTTTCTTT; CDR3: CASSQDGGDTEAFF
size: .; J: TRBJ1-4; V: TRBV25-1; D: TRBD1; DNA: TGTGCCAGCAGTGAATATCTCAGGGGGCATGAAAAACTGTTTTTT; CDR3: CASSEYLRGHEKLFF
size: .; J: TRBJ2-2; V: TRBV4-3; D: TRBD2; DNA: TGCGCCAGCAGCCAAGTTTGGAGCGGGAGTCCGGGGGAGCTGTTTTTT; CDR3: CASSQVWSGSPGELFF
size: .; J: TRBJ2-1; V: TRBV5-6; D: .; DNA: TGTGCCAGCGGGGGGTCTAGTTGGGACAATGAGCAGTTCTTC; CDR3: CASGGSSWDNEQFF
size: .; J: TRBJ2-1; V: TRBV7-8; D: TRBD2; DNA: TGTGCCAGCAGCTTAGTTATGAAACTACGACTAGCGGGATACAATGAGCAGTTCTTC; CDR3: CASSLVMKLRLAGYNEQFF
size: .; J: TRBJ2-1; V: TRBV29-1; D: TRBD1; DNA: TGCAGCGTACGCAAGGACAGGGGGGGGAATGAGCAGTTCTTC; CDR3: CSVRKDRGGNEQFF
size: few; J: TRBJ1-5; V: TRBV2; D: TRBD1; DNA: TGTGCCAGCAGTGACGGGACAGGGTGGAAGATAAGCAATCAGCCCCAGCATTTT; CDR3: CASSDGTGWKISNQPQHF
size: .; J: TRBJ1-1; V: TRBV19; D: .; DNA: TGTGCCAGTAGTACAAACTCACCGACACGGTTGGGCACTGAAGCTTTCTTT; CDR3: CASSTNSPTRLGTEAFF
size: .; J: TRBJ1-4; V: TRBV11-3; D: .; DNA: TGTGCCAGCAGCTTAGGACTCGACCGTGAAAAACTGTTTTTT; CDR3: CASSLGLDREKLFF
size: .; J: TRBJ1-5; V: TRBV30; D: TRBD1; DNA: TGTGCCTGGGGAAGGGACAGGGTCGGTAGCAATCAGCCCCAGCATTTT; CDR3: CAWGRDRVGSNQPQHF
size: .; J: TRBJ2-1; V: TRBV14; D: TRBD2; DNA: TGTGCCAGCAGCCAAGATGGGACTAGCGTGTACAATGAGCAGTTCTTC; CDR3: CASSQDGTSVYNEQFF
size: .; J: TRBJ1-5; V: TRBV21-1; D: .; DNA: TGTGCCAGCAGCAAAACCCGGGACACCAATCAGCCCCAGCATTTT; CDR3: CASSKTRDTNQPQHF
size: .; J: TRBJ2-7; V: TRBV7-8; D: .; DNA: TGTGCCAGCAGCTTAGAAAGACAGGTCAGCTCCTACGAGCAGTACTTC; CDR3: CASSLERQVSSYEQYF
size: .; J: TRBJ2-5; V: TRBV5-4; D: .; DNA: TGTGCCAGCAGCTTCGGAGGGGAAGAGACCCAGTACTTC; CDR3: CASSFGGEETQYF
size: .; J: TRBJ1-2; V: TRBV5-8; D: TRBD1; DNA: TGTGCCAGCAGCTTCCGGGACAGTCTCTATGGCTACACCTTC; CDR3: CASSFRDSLYGYTF
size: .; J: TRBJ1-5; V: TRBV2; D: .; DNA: TGTGCCAGCAGTGAAAACAGGGGCAATCAGCCCCAGCATTTT; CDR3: CASSENRGNQPQHF
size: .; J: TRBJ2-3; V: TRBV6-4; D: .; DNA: TGTGCCAGCAGTGAAAGGGGCGAGAGAGATACGCAGTATTTT; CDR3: CASSERGERDTQYF
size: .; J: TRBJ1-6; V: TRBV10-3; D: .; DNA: TGTGCCATCACCCCCGGAAGGACAGCAAATTCACCCCTCCACTTT; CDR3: CAITPGRTANSPLHF
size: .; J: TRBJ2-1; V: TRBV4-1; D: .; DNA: TGCGCCAGCAGCCCGAACAGGGACGGGACGGTCAATGAGCAGTTCTTC; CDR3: CASSPNRDGTVNEQFF
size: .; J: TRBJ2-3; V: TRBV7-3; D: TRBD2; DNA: TGTGCCAGCAGCTTATCTCTGGGCGGGAGAGGGGCGGATACGCAGTATTTT; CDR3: CASSLSLGGRGADTQYF
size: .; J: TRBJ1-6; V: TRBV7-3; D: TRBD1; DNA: TGTGCCAGCAGCTTAACGGGCCAGGGGGCGGAGGTTTCACCCCTCCACTTT; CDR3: CASSLTGQGAEVSPLHF